The clone carrying this TCR beta chain came up once. The target antigen is unknown. Measured with immunoSEQ multiplex PCR; TCRdb has only the in-frame clones, and not every one. The sample records approximately 170,000 clones, 80% to 95% being singletons. The data originate from a study of T cell responses to AZD1222 COVID-19 vaccine. Broader study findings: Mapped onto spike, vaccine-associated CD4 TCRs spanned it and were dominant at 160-218 and 743-854.

Per the germline V gene, CDR1 is LGHDT and CDR2 is YNNKEL (reference sequence). Trimming removed 3 bases from V and 1 base from J; junction bases left unmatched: 6. The CDR3 loop spans 16 amino acids. The rearrangement links TRBV3-1 (or the pseudogene TRBV3-2) to TRBJ2-7, with 10 bases matching TRBD2. Here the sequenced sample was peripheral blood, taken on day 0 of AZD1222 vaccination. This clonotype was obtained from an adult in good health. CDR3 nucleotide sequence: TGTGCCAGCAGCCAGAGGACTAGCGGTACATCCTACGAGCAGTACTTC. Translated, it gives CASSQRTSGTSYEQYF.